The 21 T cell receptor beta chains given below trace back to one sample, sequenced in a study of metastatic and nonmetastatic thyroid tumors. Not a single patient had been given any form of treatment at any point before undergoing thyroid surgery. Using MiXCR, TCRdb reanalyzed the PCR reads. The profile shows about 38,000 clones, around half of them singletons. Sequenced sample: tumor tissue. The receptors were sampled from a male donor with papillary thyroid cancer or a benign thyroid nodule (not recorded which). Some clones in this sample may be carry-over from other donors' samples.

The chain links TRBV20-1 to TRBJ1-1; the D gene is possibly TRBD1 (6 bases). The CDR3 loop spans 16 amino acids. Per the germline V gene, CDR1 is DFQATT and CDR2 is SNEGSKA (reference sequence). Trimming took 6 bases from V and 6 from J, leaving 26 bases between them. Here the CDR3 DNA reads TGCAGTGCGAGGGCGGGGCGGGGCAGGGGTGTTGCTGAAGCTTTCTTT. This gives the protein CSARAGRGRGVAEAFF.

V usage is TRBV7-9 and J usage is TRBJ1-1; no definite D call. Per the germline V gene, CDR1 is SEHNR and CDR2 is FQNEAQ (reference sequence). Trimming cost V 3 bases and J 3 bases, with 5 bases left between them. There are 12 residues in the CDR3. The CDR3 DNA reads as TGTGCCAGCAGCTTGGACGACACTGAAGCTTTCTTT. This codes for CASSLDDTEAFF.

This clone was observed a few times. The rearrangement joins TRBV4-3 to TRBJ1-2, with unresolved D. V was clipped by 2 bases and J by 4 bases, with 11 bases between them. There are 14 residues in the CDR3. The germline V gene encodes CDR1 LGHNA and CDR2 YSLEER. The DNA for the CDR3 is TGCGCCAGCAGCCAATCCCACAGCTTCTATGGCTACACCTTC. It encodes CASSQSHSFYGYTF.

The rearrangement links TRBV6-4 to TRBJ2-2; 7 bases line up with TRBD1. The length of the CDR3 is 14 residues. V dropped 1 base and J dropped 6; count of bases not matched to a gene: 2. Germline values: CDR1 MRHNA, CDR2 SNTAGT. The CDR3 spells CASSDLGQPGELFF. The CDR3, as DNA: TGTGCCAGCAGTGACTTGGGACAGCCCGGGGAGCTGTTTTTT.

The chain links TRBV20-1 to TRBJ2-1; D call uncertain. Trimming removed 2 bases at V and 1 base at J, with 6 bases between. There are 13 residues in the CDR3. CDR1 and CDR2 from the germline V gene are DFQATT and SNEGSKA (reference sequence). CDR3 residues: CSARWRSYNEQFF. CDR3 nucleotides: TGCAGTGCTAGATGGCGGTCCTACAATGAGCAGTTCTTC.

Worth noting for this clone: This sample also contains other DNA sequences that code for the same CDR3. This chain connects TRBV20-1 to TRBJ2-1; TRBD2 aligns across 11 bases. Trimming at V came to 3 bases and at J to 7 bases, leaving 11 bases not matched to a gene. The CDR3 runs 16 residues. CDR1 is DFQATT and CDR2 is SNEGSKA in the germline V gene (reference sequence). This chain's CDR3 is CSASGTSGRDSNEQFF. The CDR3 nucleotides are TGCAGTGCTAGTGGCACTAGCGGGAGAGATTCGAATGAGCAGTTCTTC.

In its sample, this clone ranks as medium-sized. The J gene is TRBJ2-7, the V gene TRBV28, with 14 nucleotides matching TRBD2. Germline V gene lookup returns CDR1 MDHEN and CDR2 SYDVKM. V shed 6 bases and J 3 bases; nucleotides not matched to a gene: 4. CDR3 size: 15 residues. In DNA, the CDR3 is TGTGCCAGCAGCCCAGGGACTAGCGGGAGCTACGAGCAGTACTTC. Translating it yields CASSPGTSGSYEQYF.

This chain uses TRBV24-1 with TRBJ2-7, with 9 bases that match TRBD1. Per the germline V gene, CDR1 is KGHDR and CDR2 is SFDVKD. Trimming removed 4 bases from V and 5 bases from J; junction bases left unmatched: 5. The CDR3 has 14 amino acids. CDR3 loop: CATSDRTGANEQYF. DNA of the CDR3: TGTGCCACCAGTGACCGGACAGGGGCTAACGAGCAGTACTTC.

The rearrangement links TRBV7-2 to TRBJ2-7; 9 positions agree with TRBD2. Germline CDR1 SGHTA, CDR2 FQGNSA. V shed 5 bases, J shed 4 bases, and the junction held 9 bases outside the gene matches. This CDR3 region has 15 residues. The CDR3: CASSRQAGGLYEQYF. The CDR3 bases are TGTGCCAGCAGCCGCCAGGCGGGAGGGCTTTACGAGCAGTACTTC.

Here the CDR3 reads CASSLSGDQPQHF. CDR3 coding DNA: TGTGCCAGCAGCTTATCAGGTGATCAGCCCCAGCATTTT. The chain carries TRBV7-9 and TRBJ1-5; D is unresolved. Trimming pared 2 bases from V and 5 bases from J, leaving 7 bases between. The germline V gene encodes CDR1 SEHNR and CDR2 FQNEAQ (reference sequence). The CDR3 has 13 amino acids.

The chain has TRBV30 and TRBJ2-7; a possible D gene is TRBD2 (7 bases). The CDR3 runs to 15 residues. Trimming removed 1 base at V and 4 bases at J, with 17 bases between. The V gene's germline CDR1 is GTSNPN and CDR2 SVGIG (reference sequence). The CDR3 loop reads CAWSGGGLQGYEQYF. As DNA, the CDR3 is TGTGCCTGGAGTGGGGGGGGCCTACAGGGATACGAGCAGTACTTC.

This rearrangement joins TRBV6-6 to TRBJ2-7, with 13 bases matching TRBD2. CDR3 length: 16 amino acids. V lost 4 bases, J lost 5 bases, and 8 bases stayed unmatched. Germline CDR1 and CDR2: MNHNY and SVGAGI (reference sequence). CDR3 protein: CASSSLRTSGRHEQYF. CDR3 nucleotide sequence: TGTGCCAGCAGTTCACTGAGGACTAGCGGGAGACACGAGCAGTACTTC.

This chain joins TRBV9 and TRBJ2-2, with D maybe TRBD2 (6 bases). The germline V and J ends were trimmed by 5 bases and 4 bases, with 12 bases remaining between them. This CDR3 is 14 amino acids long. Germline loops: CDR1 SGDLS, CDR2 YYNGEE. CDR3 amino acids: CASREGVSTGELFF. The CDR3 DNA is TGTGCCAGCAGGGAGGGAGTTAGCACCGGGGAGCTGTTTTTT.

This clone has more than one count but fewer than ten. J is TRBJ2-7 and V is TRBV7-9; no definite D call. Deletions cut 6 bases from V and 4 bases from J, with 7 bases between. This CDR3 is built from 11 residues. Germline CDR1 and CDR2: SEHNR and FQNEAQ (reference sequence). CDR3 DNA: TGTGCCAGCAGTCCTGAGTACGAGCAGTACTTC. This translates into CASSPEYEQYF. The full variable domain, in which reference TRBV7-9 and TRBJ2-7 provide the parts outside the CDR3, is DTGVSQNPRHKITKRGQNVTFRCDPISEHNRLYWYRQTLGQGPEFLTYFQNEAQLEKSRLLSDRFSAERPKGSFSTLEIQRTEQGDSAMYLCASSPEYEQYFGPGTRLTVT.

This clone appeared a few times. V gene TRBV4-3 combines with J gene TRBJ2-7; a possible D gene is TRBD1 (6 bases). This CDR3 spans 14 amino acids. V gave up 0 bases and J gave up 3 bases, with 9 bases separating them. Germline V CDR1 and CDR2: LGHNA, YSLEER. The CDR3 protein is CASSQDKQGYEQYF. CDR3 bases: TGCGCCAGCAGCCAAGATAAACAGGGCTACGAGCAGTACTTC.

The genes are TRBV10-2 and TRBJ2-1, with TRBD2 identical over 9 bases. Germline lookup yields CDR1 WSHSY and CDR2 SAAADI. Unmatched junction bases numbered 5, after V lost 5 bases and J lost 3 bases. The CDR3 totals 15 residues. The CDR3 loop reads CASSIAGELYNEQFF. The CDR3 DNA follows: TGCGCCAGCAGTATAGCGGGGGAACTCTACAATGAGCAGTTCTTC.

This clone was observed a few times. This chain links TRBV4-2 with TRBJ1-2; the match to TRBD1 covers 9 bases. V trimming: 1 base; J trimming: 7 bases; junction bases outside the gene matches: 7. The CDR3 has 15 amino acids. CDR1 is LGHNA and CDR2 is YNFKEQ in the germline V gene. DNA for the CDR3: TGTGCCAGCAGCCAAGTTGGGGACAGGGCGGTTGGCTACACCTTC. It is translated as CASSQVGDRAVGYTF.

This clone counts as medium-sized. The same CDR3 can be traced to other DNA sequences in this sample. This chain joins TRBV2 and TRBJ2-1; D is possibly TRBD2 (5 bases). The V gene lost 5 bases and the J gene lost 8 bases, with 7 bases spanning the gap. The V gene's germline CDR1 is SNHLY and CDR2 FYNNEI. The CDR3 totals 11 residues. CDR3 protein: CASSQRDEQFF. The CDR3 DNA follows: TGTGCCAGCAGTCAGAGGGATGAGCAGTTCTTC.

CDR3 bases: TGCGCCAGCAGCTTGGCCGCTCTAGCTATGGGGTCGAAAGATACGCAGTATTTT. This translates into CASSLAALAMGSKDTQYF. The chain uses TRBV5-1 and TRBJ2-3, with a tentative D call TRBD2 (5 bases). V was trimmed by 0 bases and J by 5 bases, leaving 22 bases between them. CDR1 SGHRS and CDR2 YFSETQ come from the germline V gene. This CDR3 is built from 18 residues.

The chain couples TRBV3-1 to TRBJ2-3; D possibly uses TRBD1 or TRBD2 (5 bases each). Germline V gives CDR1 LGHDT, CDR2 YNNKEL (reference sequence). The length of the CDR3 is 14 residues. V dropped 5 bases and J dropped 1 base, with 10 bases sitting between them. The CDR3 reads CASSSRDGTDTQYF. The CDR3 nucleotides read TGTGCCAGCAGCTCACGGGACGGCACAGATACGCAGTATTTT.

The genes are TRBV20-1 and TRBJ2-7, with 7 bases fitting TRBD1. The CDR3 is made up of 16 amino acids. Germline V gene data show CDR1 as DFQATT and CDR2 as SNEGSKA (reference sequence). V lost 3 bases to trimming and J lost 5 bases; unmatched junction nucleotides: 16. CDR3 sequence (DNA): TGCAGTGCTAGCCCCGGGACAGAAAAACCTACACACGAGCAGTACTTC. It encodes CSASPGTEKPTHEQYF.